This passage covers 31 T cell receptor beta chains from one sample sequenced in a study of CD8 T cells in ankylosing spondylitis. The study's findings and limits: Ankylosing spondylitis blood appeared to be characterized by a TCR beta motif of about eight highly homologous variants.

TCRdb re-derived calls from the 5' RACE reads in MiXCR, one entry per CDR3 protein. Altogether some 800,000 distinct CDR3 sequences are present, approximately 12% being singletons, with the ten largest covering 0.51%. Their cognate antigens are unknown. The specimen sequenced was blood, either unsorted or a sorted T cell fraction (not recorded which). These receptors were obtained from a male donor with ankylosing spondylitis.

This rearrangement joins TRBV20-1 to TRBJ2-7, with TRBD1 as a possible D gene (6 bases). V was trimmed by 1 base and J by 5 bases, leaving 12 bases between them. The CDR3 consists of 13 residues. Germline-derived CDR1 and CDR2 are DFQATT and SNEGSKA (reference sequence). CDR3 amino acids: CSARAQGWDEQYF. The DNA of the CDR3 is TGCAGTGCTAGAGCCCAGGGGTGGGACGAGCAGTACTTC.

This clonotype was counted a few times. The V call is TRBV28, the J call TRBJ2-2, with D possibly TRBD1 on 6 matching bases. V shed 3 bases and J shed 6 bases, with 23 bases lying between them. Per the germline V gene, CDR1 is MDHEN and CDR2 is SYDVKM. The CDR3 extends over 18 amino acids. CDR3 sequence: CASSLETGTLVWAGELFF. CDR3 DNA: TGTGCCAGCAGTTTGGAAACAGGGACCCTTGTGTGGGCCGGGGAGCTGTTTTTT.

This chain's CDR3 is CSAGDRGSTDTQYF. In DNA, the CDR3 is TGCAGTGCAGGGGACAGGGGGAGCACAGATACGCAGTATTTT. The chain links TRBV20-1 to TRBJ2-3; the match to TRBD1 covers 11 bases. The CDR3 totals 14 residues. After removal of 6 bases from V and 0 bases from J, the junction contained 2 bases not matched to a gene. Germline loops: CDR1 DFQATT, CDR2 SNEGSKA (reference sequence).

This clonotype was observed a few times. V gene TRBV7-2 combines with J gene TRBJ1-4, with D unclear. The germline V and J ends were trimmed by 4 bases and 8 bases, with 8 bases remaining between them. Germline values: CDR1 SGHTA, CDR2 FQGNSA. This CDR3 has 12 amino acids. CDR3 DNA: TGTGCCAGCAGCTCGCTGCGGGAAAAACTGTTTTTT. Translated: CASSSLREKLFF.

The chain employs TRBV6-2 or TRBV6-3 and TRBJ1-2, with 8 bases fitting TRBD1. This CDR3 is 13 amino acids long. CDR1 is MNHEY, CDR2 SVGEGT, per germline. V shed 5 bases, J shed 4 bases, and the junction held 3 bases outside the gene matches. CDR3 sequence reads: CASSPGGTYGYTF. CDR3 DNA: TGTGCCAGCAGTCCAGGGGGCACCTATGGCTACACCTTC.

This clonotype was picked up a small number of times. The chain recombines TRBV29-1 with TRBJ2-3, with a possible D match to TRBD2 (6 bases). Germline CDR1 is SQVTM and CDR2 is ANQGSEA. The CDR3 length is 15 residues. Trimming left V 1 base short and J 2 bases short, with 13 bases between. CDR3 amino acids: CSVEGGDGFTDTQYF. CDR3 in DNA: TGCAGCGTTGAAGGGGGGGACGGATTCACAGATACGCAGTATTTT.

This chain joins TRBV5-1 and TRBJ2-1; D gene ambiguous. The germline V and J ends were trimmed by 3 bases and 5 bases, with 12 bases remaining between them. From germline, CDR1 is SGHRS and CDR2 YFSETQ. The CDR3 has 14 residues. The CDR3 nucleotides are TGCGCCAGCAGCTGGGTGGTGGCAGACAATGAGCAGTTCTTC. Translated, it gives CASSWVVADNEQFF.

CDR3 region: CASSQRQGETQYF. DNA of the CDR3: TGTGCCAGCAGTCAAAGACAGGGGGAGACCCAGTACTTC. This sequence joins TRBV7-2 and TRBJ2-5; 8 nucleotides match TRBD1. This CDR3 region has 13 residues. Germline lookup yields CDR1 SGHTA and CDR2 FQGNSA. Unmatched junction bases numbered 5, after V lost 6 bases and J lost 5 bases.

This clonotype appeared a few times. The chain couples TRBV12-3 or TRBV12-4 to TRBJ2-7, with D tentatively TRBD1 (5 bases). The CDR3 has 14 amino acids. V was shortened by 3 bases and J by 3 bases, with 12 bases between the two germline ends. The CDR3 bases are TGTGCCAGCAGTTTCCAGGGATGGGACTACGAGCAGTACTTC. It translates to CASSFQGWDYEQYF.

The chain has TRBV5-6 and TRBJ2-1; D not resolved. There are 14 residues in the CDR3. Trimming took off 4 bases at V and 10 bases at J, with 18 bases between the two ends. CDR1 is SGHDT, CDR2 YYEEEE, per germline. CDR3: CASSTRLRAPEQFF. CDR3 nucleotide sequence: TGTGCCAGCAGCACCCGACTGCGAGCCCCCGAGCAGTTCTTC.

The gene calls are TRBV20-1 and TRBJ2-7, with D perhaps matching TRBD2 (7 bases). CDR3 length: 15 amino acids. Germline lookup yields CDR1 DFQATT and CDR2 SNEGSKA (reference sequence). V gave up 0 bases and J gave up 4 bases, with 16 bases separating them. The CDR3 DNA sequence: TGCAGTGCTAGAGAGGGGGGGGTCCAGGGGTACGAGCAGTACTTC. It encodes CSAREGGVQGYEQYF.

This clonotype was observed a handful of times. V usage is TRBV20-1 and J usage is TRBJ2-3; D gene unclear. The V gene lost 5 bases and the J gene lost 3 bases, with 15 bases spanning the gap. CDR3 size: 14 residues. Germline CDR1 and CDR2: DFQATT and SNEGSKA (reference sequence). The CDR3 nucleotides read TGCAGTGCTCCCCGGTCCCTCGGGACAGATACGCAGTATTTT. Its translation: CSAPRSLGTDTQYF.

This clonotype has more than one count but fewer than ten. The chain has TRBV20-1 and TRBJ1-2, with a possible D match to TRBD1 (5 bases). The CDR3 consists of 15 residues. V lost 0 bases, J lost 3 bases, and 14 bases lay in between. Germline CDR1 is DFQATT and CDR2 is SNEGSKA (reference sequence). The CDR3 protein is CSARDLRGFYYGYTF. The CDR3 DNA reads TGCAGTGCTAGAGATTTGCGGGGCTTCTACTATGGCTACACCTTC.

This clonotype was counted between two and nine times. V gene TRBV20-1 combines with J gene TRBJ1-5; D is perhaps TRBD1 (6 bases). The CDR3 consists of 18 residues. Trimming removed 0 bases at V and 2 bases at J, with 20 bases between. Germline CDR1 and CDR2: DFQATT and SNEGSKA (reference sequence). The CDR3 region is CSARDHVGGQTRNQPQHF. The CDR3 DNA follows: TGCAGTGCTAGAGATCATGTCGGGGGGCAGACGCGCAATCAGCCCCAGCATTTT.

The gene calls are TRBV5-6 and TRBJ2-7, with 7 nucleotides matching TRBD2. CDR3 length equals 15 residues. V shed 4 bases and J 2 bases; nucleotides not matched to a gene: 9. Germline V gene sequence: CDR1 SGHDT, CDR2 YYEEEE. CDR3 sequence reads: CASSPGRGSAYEQYF. The CDR3 bases are TGTGCCAGCAGCCCCGGGCGCGGGAGTGCCTACGAGCAGTACTTC.

The sample holds many counts of this clonotype. The V and J genes are TRBV7-2 and TRBJ2-1, with D maybe TRBD1 (6 bases). Trimming cost V 2 bases and J 14 bases, with 19 bases left between them. Germline V gene sequence: CDR1 SGHTA, CDR2 FQGNSA. This CDR3 contains 14 residues. The CDR3 coding sequence is TGTGCCAGCAGCTTAAGAGGGGGATGGGACGGAAAGTTCTTC. Its translation: CASSLRGGWDGKFF.

There are many counts of this clonotype. V usage is TRBV7-2 and J usage is TRBJ2-7, with 8 bases aligning to TRBD1. Germline CDR1 SGHTA, CDR2 FQGNSA. The CDR3 consists of 15 residues. Germline trimming cut 5 bases from V and 6 bases from J; bases unmatched to any gene: 12. The CDR3 sequence is CASSARQGFVFEQYF. DNA for the CDR3: TGTGCCAGCAGCGCAAGACAGGGGTTCGTATTCGAGCAGTACTTC.

The table lists this clonotype with a few counts. J is TRBJ1-6 and V is TRBV27, with 8 nucleotides matching TRBD1. The CDR3 has 13 amino acids. Unmatched junction bases numbered 5, after V lost 5 bases and J lost 11 bases. Germline CDR1 is MNHEY and CDR2 is SMNVEV (reference sequence). The chain's CDR3 is CASSGQGITPLHF. The DNA for the CDR3 is TGTGCCAGCAGTGGACAGGGAATAACACCCCTCCACTTT.

V usage is TRBV7-6 and J usage is TRBJ1-6, with 7 bases identical to TRBD1. The ends lost 1 base at V and 5 bases at J; junction bases unmatched: 5. The CDR3 extends over 16 amino acids. The germline V gene has CDR1 SGHVS and CDR2 FNYEAQ. CDR3 nucleotides: TGTGCCAGCAGCTTAGTCGCGACAGGGAATAATTCACCCCTCCACTTT. This encodes CASSLVATGNNSPLHF. Drawing the rest from reference TRBV7-6 and TRBJ1-6, the complete variable domain is GAGVSQSPRYKVTKRGQDVALRCDPISGHVSLYWYRQALGQGPEFLTYFNYEAQQDKSGLPNDRFSAERPEGSISTLTIQRTEQRDSAMYRCASSLVATGNNSPLHFGNGTRLTVT.

Written as DNA, the CDR3 is TGTGCCAGCAGCTTATGGGCGACGATTCCTCGGGCACCCCTCCACTTT. Its translation is CASSLWATIPRAPLHF. The rearrangement uses TRBV7-2 and TRBJ1-6; the D is unclear. Trimming stripped 2 bases from V and 11 bases from J, with 19 bases between. The CDR3 runs to 16 residues. Germline assignment: CDR1 SGHTA and CDR2 FQGNSA.

This clonotype was seen repeatedly, ten times or more. The CDR3 loop is CSVERWAVADTQYF. The CDR3 DNA reads as TGCAGCGTTGAGCGGTGGGCGGTGGCAGATACGCAGTATTTT. The rearrangement uses TRBV29-1 and TRBJ2-3; no clear D. The germline V gene encodes CDR1 SQVTM and CDR2 ANQGSEA. The V end lost 3 bases, the J end lost 4 bases, and 14 bases lay between the germline ends. The CDR3 sequence is 14 residues long.

This clonotype was counted only a few times. The CDR3 region has the DNA TGCAGTGCTTCCAGGGTGGTGGCTGAAGCTTTCTTT. Translating it yields CSASRVVAEAFF. The chain couples TRBV20-1 to TRBJ1-1; TRBD1 might be the D (5 bases). The CDR3 has 12 residues. The V gene's germline CDR1 is DFQATT and CDR2 SNEGSKA (reference sequence). Trimming took 5 bases from V and 6 from J, leaving 13 bases between them.

This clonotype was observed many times. This sequence joins TRBV7-2 and TRBJ2-1, with D unresolved. The CDR3 consists of 15 residues. CDR1 is SGHTA and CDR2 is FQGNSA in the germline V gene. V was pared by 3 bases and J by 9 bases, with 18 bases between. The CDR3 reads CASSLWASSMSEQFF. In DNA, the CDR3 is TGTGCCAGCAGCTTGTGGGCGTCCTCAATGAGTGAGCAGTTCTTC.

This clonotype came up a few times. The chain links TRBV5-1 to TRBJ1-1; no firm D call. Germline assignment: CDR1 SGHRS and CDR2 YFSETQ. The CDR3 contains 13 residues. V lost 8 bases, J lost 1 base, and 12 bases lay in between. The CDR3 reads CASQLQTNTEAFF. CDR3 bases: TGCGCCAGTCAACTCCAGACGAACACTGAAGCTTTCTTT.

Ten or more counts support this clonotype. The V call is TRBV7-2, the J call TRBJ2-1; 9 bases agree with TRBD2. Germline lookup yields CDR1 SGHTA and CDR2 FQGNSA. The V segment lost 3 bases and the J segment 4 bases; nucleotides outside the gene matches: 10. This CDR3 region has 17 residues. Here the CDR3 DNA reads TGTGCCAGCAGCTTGAGCGGGGGGTTCTCTTCGTACAATGAGCAGTTCTTC. It specifies CASSLSGGFSSYNEQFF.

There are a few counts of this clonotype. The chain uses TRBV29-1 and TRBJ1-3; no firm D call. CDR1 is SQVTM and CDR2 is ANQGSEA in the germline V gene. The CDR3 sequence is 13 residues long. With 1 base removed from V and 4 bases from J, the gap between germline ends came to 8 bases. This CDR3 is CSVEGQYGNTIYF. The CDR3 DNA is TGCAGCGTTGAAGGGCAGTACGGAAACACCATATATTTT. The variable domain in full, completed from reference TRBV29-1 and TRBJ1-3, reads SAVISQKPSRDICQRGTSLTIQCQVDSQVTMMFWYRQQPGQSLTLIATANQGSEATYESGFVIDKFPISRPNLTFSTLTVSNMSPEDSSIYLCSVEGQYGNTIYFGEGSWLTVV.

The V call is TRBV29-1, the J call TRBJ1-1; TRBD1 agrees at 10 bases. Trimming took 7 bases from V and 5 from J; bases not matched to a gene: 4. CDR1 is SQVTM, CDR2 ANQGSEA, per germline. The CDR3 loop spans 12 amino acids. The CDR3 DNA is TGCAGCGCCGGACAGGGGGAGACTGAAGCTTTCTTT. Translated: CSAGQGETEAFF.

This clonotype was counted between two and nine times. This CDR3 reads CASSGGWELFF. The CDR3 nucleotides read TGTGCCAGCAGTGGAGGCTGGGAGCTGTTTTTT. V gene TRBV28 combines with J gene TRBJ2-2; D might be TRBD2 (5 bases). CDR1 MDHEN and CDR2 SYDVKM come from the germline V gene. Trimming removed 5 bases at V and 9 bases at J, with 7 bases between. The CDR3 is made up of 11 amino acids. Variable domain in full (rest from reference TRBV28 and TRBJ2-2): DVKVTQSSRYLVKRTGEKVFLECVQDMDHENMFWYRQDPGLGLRLIYFSYDVKMKEKGDIPEGYSVSREKKERFSLILESASTNQTSMYLCASSGGWELFFGEGSRLTVL.

In this sample, this clonotype turned up a few times. V and J are TRBV20-1 and TRBJ2-7, with D perhaps TRBD1 or TRBD2 (5 bases each). Germline V gene data show CDR1 as DFQATT and CDR2 as SNEGSKA (reference sequence). The CDR3 covers 12 residues. Between the trimmed V and J ends, which lost 5 bases and 2 bases, there was a span of 10 bases. CDR3 DNA sequence: TGCAGTGCTGGGTGGGACGCCTACGAGCAGTACTTC. This sequence encodes CSAGWDAYEQYF.

The CDR3 spells CASSYSNDAQETQYF. In DNA form, the CDR3 reads TGTGCCAGCAGTTACTCGAATGACGCCCAAGAGACCCAGTACTTC. V is TRBV6-5 and J is TRBJ2-5; no reliable D call. V dropped 0 bases and J dropped 1 base, with 9 bases sitting between them. The CDR3 covers 15 residues. Germline CDR1 is MNHEY and CDR2 is SVGAGI.

This clonotype was seen at least ten times. J is TRBJ2-3 and V is TRBV29-1; maybe TRBD2 (5 bases). V lost 7 bases and J 0 bases, leaving 14 bases between the germline ends. Per germline, CDR1 SQVTM and CDR2 ANQGSEA. This CDR3 comprises 14 residues. The CDR3 sequence is CSGIGGYSTDTQYF. CDR3 bases: TGCAGCGGAATCGGCGGGTATAGCACAGATACGCAGTATTTT.